Following are 2 T cell receptor beta chains from one sample sequenced in a study of PD-L1 blockade in urothelial cancer. Data came from immunoSEQ multiplex PCR; TCRdb stores just in-frame clones and leaves some out. The top ten clones hold under 8.5% of a sample with roughly 100,000 clones, roughly 85% of them seen once. As to time point: peripheral blood 6 weeks after treatment start. Material: PBMCs, obtained around atezolizumab (anti-PD-L1) treatment. The origin of the receptors is a man between 65 and 85 years old with urothelial cancer.

The rearrangement uses TRBV6-5 and TRBJ1-6; 9 bases are a match to TRBD1. J lost 9 bases, V lost 6 bases, and 6 bases had no gene match. Germline V gene lookup returns CDR1 MNHEY and CDR2 SVGAGI. The CDR3 is 14 amino acids. The CDR3 region is CASRPGTGTSPLHF. The CDR3 DNA reads TGTGCCAGCAGGCCCGGGACAGGGACTTCACCCCTCCACTTT.

The chain combines TRBV7-2 with TRBJ1-2; D gene ambiguous. The CDR3 covers 14 residues. The germline CDR1 and CDR2 sequences are SGHTA and FQGNSA. Between the trimmed V and J ends, which lost 5 bases and 1 base, there was a span of 11 bases. The CDR3 DNA is TGTGCCAGCAGCCCTGCTACTCATAACTATGGCTACACCTTC. It yields the protein CASSPATHNYGYTF. The whole variable domain, filled in from reference TRBV7-2 and TRBJ1-2, reads GAGVSQSPSNKVTEKGKDVELRCDPISGHTALYWYRQSLGQGLEFLIYFQGNSAPDKSGLPSDRFSAERTGGSVSTLTIQRTQQEDSAVYLCASSPATHNYGYTFGSGTRLTVV.